This TCR beta chain was recorded in a study of blood T cells in healthy people across ages (dated by TCRdb to between 2014 and 2017). As for the study more broadly: Template switching captured roughly one uniquely barcoded TCR beta cDNA molecule per two T cells in model experiments. Age-related changes in TCR beta repertoire diversity were measured in the study by deep sequencing normalized with unique cDNA molecular identifiers. The donors were split into four age groups: young (average 16 years), middle-aged (roughly 39), aged (more than 60) and long-lived (approximately 80). To avoid experimental bias, donors of different ages were distributed randomly across sequencing lanes. For two donors (one aged 18 to 30 and one aged 80 or older), the study analyzed two additional independent replicas of 1 million unique cDNA reads from the same blood draw.

The full study reports these points: A strong correlation was found between observed TCR beta diversity and the percentage of naive T cells measured by flow cytometry. As age increased, observed TCR beta diversity per million T cells dropped in a roughly linear way, and a significant reduction was already evident by age approximately 40. Compared with the aged group, the long-lived group had more naive CD4+ T cells, fewer expanded clones and increased TCR diversity, suggesting age selection. Because donor CMV infection status was unknown, age-related changes in expanded clonotypes were potentially confounded. Since profiling was done on bulk unsorted PBMCs, naive and antigen-experienced compartments could not be conclusively compared. Estimates of total diversity from one million sequenced T cells were regarded as lower bounds and underestimates.

This clonotype showed up just once. Its antigen is unknown. The input lacks base qualities; no much larger clone sits a single base away. Library preparation employed 5' RACE. For sequencing, an Illumina HiSeq 2500 was employed. A second PCR of roughly 7 to 11 cycles was performed with a sample-barcoded 5' primer and a J-beta primer mix. A template-switch 5' adaptor carrying 12 random nucleotides introduced a unique molecular identifier onto each TCR beta cDNA molecule. Each sample yielded at least 2.5 million CDR3-containing paired-end reads. First-strand cDNA synthesis was performed from all RNA using the Mint cDNA synthesis kit, with priming by a TRBC-specific oligonucleotide. Following uracil-DNA glycosylase treatment, a first 18-cycle PCR with universal primers M1SS and BC2_uni_R was performed on all cDNA. On the study's bioinformatics: Normalization of each sample was performed by random selection of 1 million high-quality reads, each carrying a distinct molecular identifier. Instead of being binned into consensus sequences, reads with shared molecular identifiers were discarded. MiTCR, run with a Q25 quality threshold and the strictest error-elimination algorithm, handled CDR3 identification, clonotype clustering and error correction. A nonparametric unseen species model using Euler transformation provided a lower-bound estimate of total TCR beta diversity. In TCRdb, the public reads were trimmed at Q25 with fastp and aligned with MiXCR, with productive beta chains retained. Rows with one shared CDR3 protein collapse into an entry with the most common genes and DNA. TCRdb, not the authors, supplied the V and J calls. The table for this sample lists some 780,000 distinct CDR3 sequences; roughly 56% of them were counted only once. Jointly, the top ten make up around 25% of the sample.

The donors were some 39 Caucasian individuals from Russia, aged roughly 6 to 95 years, who were systemically healthy. About 10 milliliters of peripheral blood were collected from each donor into EDTA-treated Vacutainer tubes. PBMCs were isolated by Ficoll-Paque density-gradient centrifugation, with at least 7 million obtained per sample. Trizol reagent was used to extract total RNA from the PBMCs, yielding at least 5.5 micrograms per sample. For every donor, an aliquot of PBMCs went through flow cytometry to measure the percentages of naive CD45RAhigh/CD27high T cells. The V end gives up 1 base and the J end 4 bases, leaving 2 bases in the junction not matched to a gene. From the cysteine up to the phenylalanine, the CDR3 has a length of 15 residues. Only the CDR3 region is kept as DNA, spanning 45 bases read in frame from base 1. CDR1 and CDR2 are drawn from the germline V gene: SGHDN, FVKESK.

Here the chain combines TRBV14 and TRBJ2-1; the central 9 bases match TRBD1. This sequence originates from a man in his forties or fifties in good health. The material sequenced was blood. CDR3 loop: CASSQVGQGYNEQFF. Read as DNA, the sequence is TGTGCCAGCAGCCAAGTGGGACAGGGTTACAATGAGCAGTTCTTC.